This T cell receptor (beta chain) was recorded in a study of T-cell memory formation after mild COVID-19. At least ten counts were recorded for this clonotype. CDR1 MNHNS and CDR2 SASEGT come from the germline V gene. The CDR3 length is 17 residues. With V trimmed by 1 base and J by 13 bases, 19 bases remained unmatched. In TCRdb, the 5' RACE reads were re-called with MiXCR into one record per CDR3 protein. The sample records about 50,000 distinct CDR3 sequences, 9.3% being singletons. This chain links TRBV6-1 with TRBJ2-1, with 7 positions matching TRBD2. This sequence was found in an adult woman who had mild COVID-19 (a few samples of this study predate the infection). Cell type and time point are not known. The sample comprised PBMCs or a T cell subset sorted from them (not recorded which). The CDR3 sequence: CASSEGVDGRAYIPQFF. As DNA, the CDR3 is TGTGCCAGCAGTGAAGGAGTGGATGGGAGGGCCTACATCCCCCAGTTCTTC.